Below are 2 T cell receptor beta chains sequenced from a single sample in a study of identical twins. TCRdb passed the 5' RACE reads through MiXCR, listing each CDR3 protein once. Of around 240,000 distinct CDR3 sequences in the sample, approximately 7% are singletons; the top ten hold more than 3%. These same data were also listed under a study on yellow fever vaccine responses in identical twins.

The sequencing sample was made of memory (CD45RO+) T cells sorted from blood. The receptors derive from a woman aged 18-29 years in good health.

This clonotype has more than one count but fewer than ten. The CDR3 sequence: CASSPPGQGRKEKLFF. The CDR3 region has the DNA TGTGCCAGCAGTCCACCCGGACAGGGGAGAAAGGAAAAACTGTTTTTT. The chain carries TRBV28 and TRBJ1-4, with TRBD1 identical over 9 bases. Germline lookup yields CDR1 MDHEN and CDR2 SYDVKM. After removal of 5 bases from V and 8 bases from J, the junction contained 12 bases not matched to a gene. This CDR3 has 16 residues.

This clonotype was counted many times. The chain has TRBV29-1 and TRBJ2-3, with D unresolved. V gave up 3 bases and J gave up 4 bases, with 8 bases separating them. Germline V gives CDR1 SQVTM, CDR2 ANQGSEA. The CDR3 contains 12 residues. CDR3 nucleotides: TGCAGCGTTGAGTACCCGGCAGATACGCAGTATTTT. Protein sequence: CSVEYPADTQYF.